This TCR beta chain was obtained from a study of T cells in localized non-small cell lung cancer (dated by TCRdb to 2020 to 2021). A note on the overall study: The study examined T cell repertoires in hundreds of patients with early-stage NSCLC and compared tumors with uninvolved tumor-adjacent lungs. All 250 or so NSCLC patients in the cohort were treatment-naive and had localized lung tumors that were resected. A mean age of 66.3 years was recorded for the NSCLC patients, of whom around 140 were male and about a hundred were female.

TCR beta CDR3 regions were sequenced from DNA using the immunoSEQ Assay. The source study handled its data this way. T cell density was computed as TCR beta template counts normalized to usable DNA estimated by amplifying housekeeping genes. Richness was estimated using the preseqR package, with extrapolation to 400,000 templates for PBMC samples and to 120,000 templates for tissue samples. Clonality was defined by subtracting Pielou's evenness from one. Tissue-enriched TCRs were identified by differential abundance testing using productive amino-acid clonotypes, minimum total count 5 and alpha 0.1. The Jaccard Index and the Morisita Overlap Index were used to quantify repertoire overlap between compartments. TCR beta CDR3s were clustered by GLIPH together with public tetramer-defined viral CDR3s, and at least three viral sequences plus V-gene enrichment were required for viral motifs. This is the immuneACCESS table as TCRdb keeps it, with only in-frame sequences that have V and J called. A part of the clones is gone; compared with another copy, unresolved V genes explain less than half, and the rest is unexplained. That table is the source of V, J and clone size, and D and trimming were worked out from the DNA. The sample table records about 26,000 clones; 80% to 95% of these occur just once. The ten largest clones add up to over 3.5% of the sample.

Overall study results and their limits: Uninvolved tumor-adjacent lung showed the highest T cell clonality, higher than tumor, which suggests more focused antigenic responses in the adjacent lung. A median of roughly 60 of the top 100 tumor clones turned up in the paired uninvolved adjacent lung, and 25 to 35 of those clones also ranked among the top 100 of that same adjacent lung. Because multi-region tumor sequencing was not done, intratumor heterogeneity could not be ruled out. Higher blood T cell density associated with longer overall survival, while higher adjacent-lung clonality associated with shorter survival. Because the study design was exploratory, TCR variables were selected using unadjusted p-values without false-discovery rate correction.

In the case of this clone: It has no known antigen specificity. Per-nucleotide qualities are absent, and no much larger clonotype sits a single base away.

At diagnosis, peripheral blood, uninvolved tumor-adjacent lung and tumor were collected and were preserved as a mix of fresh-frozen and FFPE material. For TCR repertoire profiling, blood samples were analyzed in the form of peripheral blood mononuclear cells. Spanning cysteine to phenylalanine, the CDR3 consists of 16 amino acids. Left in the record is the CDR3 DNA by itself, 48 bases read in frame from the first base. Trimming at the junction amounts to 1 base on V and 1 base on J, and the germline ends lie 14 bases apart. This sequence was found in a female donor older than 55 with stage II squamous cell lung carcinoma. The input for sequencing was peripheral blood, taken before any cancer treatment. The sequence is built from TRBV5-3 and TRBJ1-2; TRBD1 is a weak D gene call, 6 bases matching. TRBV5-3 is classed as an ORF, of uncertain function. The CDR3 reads CARSLISCRGNYGYTF. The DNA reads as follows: TGTGCCAGAAGCTTGATCTCCTGCAGGGGTAACTATGGCTACACCTTC.